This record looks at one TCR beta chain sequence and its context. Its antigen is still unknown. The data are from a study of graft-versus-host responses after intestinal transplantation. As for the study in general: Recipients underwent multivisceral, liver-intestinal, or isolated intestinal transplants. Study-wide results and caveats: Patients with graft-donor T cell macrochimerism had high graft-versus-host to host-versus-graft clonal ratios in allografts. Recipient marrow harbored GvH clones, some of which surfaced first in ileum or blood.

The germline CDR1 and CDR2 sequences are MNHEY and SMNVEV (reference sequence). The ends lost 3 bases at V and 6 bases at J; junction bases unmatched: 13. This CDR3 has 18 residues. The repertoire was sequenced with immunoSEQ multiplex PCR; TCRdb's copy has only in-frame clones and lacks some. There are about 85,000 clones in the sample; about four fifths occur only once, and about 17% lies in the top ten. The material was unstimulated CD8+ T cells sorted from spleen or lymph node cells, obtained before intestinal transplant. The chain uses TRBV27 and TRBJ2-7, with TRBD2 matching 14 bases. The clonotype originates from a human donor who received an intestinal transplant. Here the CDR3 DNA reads TGTGCCAGCAGTTTCCTCGGGACTAGCGGGGGCCCGATGGGCGAGCAGTACTTC. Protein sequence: CASSFLGTSGGPMGEQYF.